This T cell receptor beta chain was sequenced in a study of shared clonotypes between healthy human individuals. Broader study findings: Clonotypes not shared had lower generation probabilities than those common to all four donors.

A note on this clone: The antigen remains unidentified.

Trimming took 2 bases from V and 0 from J, leaving 8 bases between them. Per germline, CDR1 SNHLY and CDR2 FYNNEI. The CDR3 contains 15 residues. Selected positively for CCR7 and CD45RO-negative, naive CD8 cells excluded terminally differentiated effector memory CD45RA+ cells. Sequenced by immunoSEQ multiplex PCR; TCRdb stores in-frame clones only, minus some. The sample holds millions of clones, 93% seen once. The sequenced material came from naive CD8+ T cells from PBMCs. The V gene is TRBV2, the J gene TRBJ2-1, with D perhaps TRBD1 (5 bases). This receptor was taken from a man between 18 and 29 years old in good health. Some clones in this sample may be carry-over from other donors' samples. In DNA form, the CDR3 reads TGTGCCAGCAGTGAAATGCAGGGCTCCTACAATGAGCAGTTCTTC. Its protein product is CASSEMQGSYNEQFF.